Listed below are T cell receptor beta chains from one sample, sequenced in a study of Ad26.COV2.S vaccination and SARS-CoV-2 variants. Only in-frame clones appear in the TCRdb table, and some are missing; sequencing was by immunoSEQ multiplex PCR. Of 350,000 to 400,000 clones listed, 88% are singletons. The source material was peripheral blood, sampled in a trial of Ad26.COV2.S vaccine versus placebo. The receptors here all came from a person between 18 and 65 years old who received the Ad26.COV2.S COVID-19 vaccine or a placebo. Both conserved end residues are trimmed from each CDR3. Clone size, where shown, is once, few, many, or a class for clones that have expanded.

abundance,j_gene,len,v_gene,CDR3aa
NA,TRBJ2-7,11,TRBV25-1,ASSELQGREQY
once,TRBJ1-2,11,TRBV7-6,ASSLGENYGYT
NA,TRBJ1-4,14,TRBV30,AWADWIGQGVEKLF
NA,TRBJ1-1,12,TRBV19,ASSLPVLNTEAF
NA,TRBJ1-4,12,TRBV6-5,ASRRGGYDEKLF
NA,TRBJ1-2,9,TRBV6-2/TRBV6-3,ASSDDRNRA
NA,TRBJ1-3,11,TRBV27,ASSLRGGNTIY
NA,TRBJ1-6,13,TRBV10-3,AISESSAFNSPLH
NA,TRBJ1-4,12,TRBV2,ASGRQSTNEKLF
NA,TRBJ2-1,13,TRBV3-1/TRBV3-2,ASSPPTGAYNEQF
NA,TRBJ2-3,12,TRBV18,ASSLFRGTDTQY
NA,TRBJ2-7,13,TRBV4-1,ASRSADRGGYEQY
NA,TRBJ2-3,13,TRBV6-5,ASSRLAGLTDTQY
NA,TRBJ1-3,13,TRBV5-1,ASSFGWQGGNTIY
NA,TRBJ1-6,13,TRBV4-1,ASRGHPSYNSPLH
NA,TRBJ2-4,14,TRBV13,ASSPPGQNSKNIQY
once,TRBJ2-1,9,TRBV9,ASSGSYEQF
NA,TRBJ2-7,11,TRBV7-8,ASSPWDSYEQY
NA,TRBJ2-3,11,TRBV3-1/TRBV3-2,ASSQDQLGAQY
NA,TRBJ1-2,13,TRBV6-6,ASSFQTGGGDGYT
NA,TRBJ1-3,12,TRBV2,ASKDRFSGNTIY
NA,TRBJ1-6,13,TRBV19,ASSNLQGLNSPLH
few,TRBJ1-5,11,TRBV2,ASRPDWDQPQH
NA,TRBJ2-1,14,TRBV9,ASSVVGTPGDNEQF
once,TRBJ1-5,11,TRBV6-5,AHGTAVGQPQH
NA,TRBJ1-1,10,TRBV3-1/TRBV3-2,ASGQLNTEAF
NA,TRBJ1-5,11,TRBV6-4,ASSVEGNQPQH
NA,TRBJ1-2,11,TRBV6-5,ASKVPQNYGYT
NA,TRBJ2-2,14,TRBV4-3,ASSQDLGGVGGELF
NA,TRBJ2-6,16,TRBV3-1/TRBV3-2,ASRDGDRALSGANVLT
once,TRBJ2-5,11,TRBV7-9,ASSLVWRETQY
NA,TRBJ2-3,11,TRBV25-1,ASSERVKYTQY
NA,TRBJ2-2,13,TRBV5-4,ASSLTSGGTGELF
NA,TRBJ1-1,12,TRBV21-1,ASSPWDGAFEAF
NA,TRBJ2-5,11,TRBV11-2,ASSLVPGETQY
NA,TRBJ1-5,10,TRBV29-1,SVGQGGQPQH
NA,TRBJ2-7,12,TRBV6-1,ASSFGTVSYEQY
NA,TRBJ2-7,13,TRBV11-2,ASSLDRKGPYEQY
NA,TRBJ1-1,12,TRBV19,ASSSHSGNTEAF
NA,TRBJ2-1,15,TRBV5-1,ASSLLFDGQTFGEQF
once,TRBJ2-7,11,TRBV3-1/TRBV3-2,ASSPSVGYEQY
NA,TRBJ2-5,13,TRBV13,ASSQTSGGGETQY
NA,TRBJ1-1,13,TRBV2,ASRGPGGPDTEAF
NA,TRBJ1-5,15,TRBV6-6,ASSPPRGGSGRQPQH
NA,TRBJ1-5,13,TRBV7-2,ASSFYGRGGQPQH
NA,TRBJ2-1,13,TRBV7-8,ASSLTGTGLNEQF
NA,TRBJ1-2,10,TRBV6-2/TRBV6-3,ASSYVAYGYT
NA,TRBJ2-7,12,TRBV27,ASSLYGLRDEQY
NA,TRBJ1-4,13,TRBV21-1,ASSKRQGELGKLF
NA,TRBJ1-1,13,TRBV18,ASSPQVPKNTEAF
few,TRBJ2-3,11,TRBV19,ASSEGLSDTQY
NA,TRBJ1-5,13,TRBV10-3,AISATEASNQPQH